The T cell receptor beta chain described here comes from a study of T cells in Graves' hyperthyroidism and ophthalmopathy. With 6 bases removed from V and 2 bases from J, the gap between germline ends came to 11 bases. The CDR3 loop spans 15 amino acids. Germline V gives CDR1 MDHEN, CDR2 SYDVKM. TCR beta CDR3 regions were amplified from RNA. In the first-round RT-PCR of the TCR CDR3, the HTBI primer set was used. TCRdb reprocessed the multiplex PCR reads via MiXCR and lists one record per CDR3 protein. The table has about half a million distinct CDR3 sequences, more than 20% seen once. The hyperthyroidism was newly diagnosed and had lasted under 2 months; the patients were aged 18 to 65. Clinicians diagnosed patients from clinical symptoms, serum thyroxine and TRAb, thyroid ultrasound and orbital computed tomography.

The TCR originated in a man aged 18 to 29 with Graves' hyperthyroidism. The rearrangement uses TRBV28 and TRBJ2-6; D is ambiguous. The sequenced material came from blood. The CDR3 sequence: CASSPGGAGANVLTF. CDR3 nucleotides: TGTGCCAGCAGCCCGGGTGGGGCTGGGGCCAACGTCCTGACTTTC.